These 3 T cell receptor beta chains were all obtained from the same sample, sequenced in a study of human T cells and chemical hapten exposure. In TCRdb, the RACE reads were re-called with MiXCR into one record per CDR3 protein. The repertoire holds some 350,000 distinct CDR3 sequences, over 6% seen once, with 4.5% to 6% in the top ten. Sample time point: patch test 2, 6 weeks after DPC sensitization. The treatment is: therapeutic diphenylcyclopropenone sensitization with weekly scalp DPC. The specimen comprised whole blood, sampled in connection with sensitization to the hapten diphenylcyclopropenone (DPC). These receptors all stem from a woman aged 18-30 years with alopecia areata. Some clones in this sample may be carry-over from other donors' samples.

There are a few counts of this clonotype. The J gene is TRBJ2-3, the V gene TRBV9, with 10 nucleotides matching TRBD2. This CDR3 has 17 residues. CDR1 and CDR2 from the germline V gene are SGDLS and YYNGEE. After removal of 0 bases from V and 2 bases from J, the junction contained 6 bases not matched to a gene. CDR3 DNA sequence: TGTGCCAGCAGCGTAGATCCTAGCGGGGGTATCACAGATACGCAGTATTTT. It yields the protein CASSVDPSGGITDTQYF.

This clonotype was found a few times. The J gene is TRBJ2-3, the V gene TRBV28; 8 nucleotides match TRBD2. Trimming took 5 bases from V and 5 from J; bases not matched to a gene: 6. Per germline, CDR1 MDHEN and CDR2 SYDVKM. The CDR3 contains 14 residues. The CDR3 sequence is CASSLLAGKDTQYF. The DNA of the CDR3 is TGTGCCAGCAGTCTTTTAGCGGGGAAAGATACGCAGTATTTT. The full variable domain, in which reference TRBV28 and TRBJ2-3 provide the parts outside the CDR3, is DVKVTQSSRYLVKRTGEKVFLECVQDMDHENMFWYRQDPGLGLRLIYFSYDVKMKEKGDIPEGYSVSREKKERFSLILESASTNQTSMYLCASSLLAGKDTQYFGPGTRLTVL.

The rearrangement uses TRBV5-1 and TRBJ1-6, with D possibly being TRBD1 (6 bases). V was clipped by 5 bases and J by 6 bases, with 12 bases between them. The CDR3 has 14 amino acids. Per the germline V gene, CDR1 is SGHRS and CDR2 is YFSETQ. Written as DNA, the CDR3 is TGCGCCAGCAGGGGTGTACAGGGTAATTCACCCCTCCACTTT. Encoded protein: CASRGVQGNSPLHF.